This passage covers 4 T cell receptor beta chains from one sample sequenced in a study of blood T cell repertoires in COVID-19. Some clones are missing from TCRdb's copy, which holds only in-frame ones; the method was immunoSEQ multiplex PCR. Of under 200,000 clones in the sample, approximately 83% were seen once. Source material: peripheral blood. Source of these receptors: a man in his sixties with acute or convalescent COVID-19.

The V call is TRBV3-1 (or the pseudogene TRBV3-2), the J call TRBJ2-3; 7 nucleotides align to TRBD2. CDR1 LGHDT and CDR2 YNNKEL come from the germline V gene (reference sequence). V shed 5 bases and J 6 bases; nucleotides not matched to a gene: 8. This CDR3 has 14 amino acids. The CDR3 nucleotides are TGTGCCAGCAGCAACCCCTCCGGGGGGGATACGCAGTATTTT. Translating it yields CASSNPSGGDTQYF.

The CDR3 region has the DNA TGTGCCAGCTCACCTGGCCGCGGAGCAACTAATGAAAAACTGTTTTTT. Translation gives CASSPGRGATNEKLFF. The chain carries TRBV18 and TRBJ1-4; D is ambiguous. CDR1 and CDR2 (germline): KGHSH, LQKENI. CDR3 length equals 16 residues. V was pared by 3 bases and J by 0 bases, with 11 bases between.

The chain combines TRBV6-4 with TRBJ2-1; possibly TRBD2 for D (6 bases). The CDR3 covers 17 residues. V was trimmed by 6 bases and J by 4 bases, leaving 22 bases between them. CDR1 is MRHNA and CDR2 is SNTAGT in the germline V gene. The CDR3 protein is CASSSTGGAEAYNEQFF. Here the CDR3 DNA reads TGTGCCAGCAGCTCCACCGGCGGGGCGGAAGCATACAATGAGCAGTTCTTC.

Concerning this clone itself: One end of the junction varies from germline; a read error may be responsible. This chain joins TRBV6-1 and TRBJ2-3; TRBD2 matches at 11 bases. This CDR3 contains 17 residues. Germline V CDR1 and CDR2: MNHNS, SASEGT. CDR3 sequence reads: CASSVQNSGRATGTQYF. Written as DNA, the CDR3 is TGTGCCAGCAGTGTTCAAAATAGCGGGAGGGCCACAGGTACGCAGTATTTT.